The rows below give T cell receptor beta chains drawn from one sample of a study of CD8 T cells in Susac syndrome. TCRdb re-called the immunoSEQ multiplex PCR reads with MiXCR, one entry per CDR3 protein. Altogether about 240,000 distinct CDR3 sequences are present, about 96% being singletons, with the ten largest covering approximately 0.094%. Sequenced sample: CD4+ T cells from PBMCs. Receptors were obtained from a human donor with Susac syndrome. The CDR3 runs from the conserved cysteine through the conserved F or W. The D gene is left open where the match is weak. The size of a clone is reported for some rows only, either as once, few or many, or as a class for expanded clones.

NA | TRBJ1-4 | NA | TRBV12-3/TRBV12-4 | CASSLHATNEKLFF
NA | TRBJ1-1 | TRBD1 | TRBV5-1 | CASSLGAGGLDTEAFF
NA | TRBJ2-1 | TRBD2 | TRBV20-1 | CSASTSGRPYNEQFF
NA | TRBJ1-2 | TRBD1 | TRBV3-1 | CASRQGNYGYTF
NA | TRBJ2-3 | NA | TRBV10-1 | CASSYMSGAYTDTQYF
NA | TRBJ1-2 | NA | TRBV29-1 | CSVETLAYGYTF
NA | TRBJ2-7 | NA | TRBV29-1 | CSVEFDYTSRYEQYF
NA | TRBJ2-3 | TRBD2 | TRBV4-2 | CASSQEGTSGRGTDTQYF
NA | TRBJ2-7 | TRBD2 | TRBV9 | CASSVGRLAVYEQYF
NA | TRBJ2-7 | NA | TRBV24-1 | CATSDPLSYEQYF
NA | TRBJ1-1 | NA | TRBV20-1 | CSAQTDGDTEAFF
NA | TRBJ2-1 | NA | TRBV30 | CAWSRVRLYNEQFF
NA | TRBJ2-7 | NA | TRBV6-6 | CASSYKGGLNYEQYF
NA | TRBJ2-1 | NA | TRBV6-6 | CASSYSDGWQERFF
once | TRBJ2-3 | TRBD1 | TRBV18 | CASSQGQTTTDTQYF
NA | TRBJ1-2 | NA | TRBV24-1 | CATSENDRFYGYTF
NA | TRBJ2-1 | NA | TRBV20-1 | CSGSPLTYNEQFF
NA | TRBJ2-7 | NA | TRBV3-1 | CASSRTGPAGYEQYF
NA | TRBJ2-2 | NA | TRBV9 | CASSVDLQAGELFF
NA | TRBJ2-6 | TRBD1 | TRBV18 | CASSPRTGGTSGANVLTF